A selection of T cell receptor beta chains follows, all from one sample in a study of T cells in localized non-small cell lung cancer. The assay was immunoSEQ multiplex PCR, and TCRdb's table has in-frame clones only and misses some. The repertoire holds 900 to 950 clones, with just over 20% as singletons. Sequencing used normal lung tissue next to the tumor, obtained before any cancer treatment. The source is a man between 40 and 69 years old with stage III squamous cell lung carcinoma. The CDR3 runs from the conserved cysteine through the conserved F or W. The D gene is left open where the match is weak. Clone size, where shown, is once, few, many, or a class for clones that have expanded.

clone_size	j_call	d_call	v_call	cdr3_aa	cdr3_nt
few	TRBJ2-7	-	TRBV6-8	CASREGRDEQYF	TGTGCCAGCAGGGAGGGACGAGACGAGCAGTACTTC
large	TRBJ1-1	TRBD1	TRBV11-3	CASTSLGQGSGDTEAFF	TGTGCCAGCACCTCCCTAGGACAGGGTTCCGGGGACACTGAAGCTTTCTTT
-	TRBJ1-6	-	TRBV18	CASSPRVDRSSPLHF	TGTGCCAGCTCACCACGGGTGGACCGCTCGTCACCCCTCCACTTT
few	TRBJ1-3	TRBD1	TRBV15	CATSRDRGLRPGNTIYF	TGTGCCACCAGCAGAGACAGGGGGCTAAGACCTGGAAACACCATATATTTT
-	TRBJ2-7	-	TRBV11-3	CASSFPGLNSYEQYF	TGTGCCAGCAGCTTTCCGGGCCTGAACTCCTACGAGCAGTACTTC
-	TRBJ1-5	-	TRBV19	CASSIRPPYSNQPQHF	TGTGCCAGTAGTATAAGACCCCCCTATAGCAATCAGCCCCAGCATTTT
-	TRBJ2-5	TRBD2	TRBV6-8	CASSFEREAGEETQYF	TGTGCCAGCAGTTTCGAGCGGGAGGCGGGAGAAGAGACCCAGTACTTC
-	TRBJ2-5	-	TRBV5-1	CASSLGGVRETQYF	TGCGCCAGCAGCTTGGGAGGGGTCCGGGAGACCCAGTACTTC
few	TRBJ2-7	TRBD1	TRBV6-7	CASSETLGQGSAHYEQYF	TGTGCCAGCAGTGAAACTTTGGGACAGGGGTCGGCACACTACGAGCAGTACTTC
few	TRBJ2-3	-	TRBV11-3	CASSLPGVNTDTQYF	TGTGCCAGCAGCTTGCCGGGAGTGAACACAGATACGCAGTATTTT
few	TRBJ2-7	-	TRBV28	CASSLGVHYEQYF	TGTGCCAGCAGTTTAGGAGTCCACTACGAGCAGTACTTC
-	TRBJ1-5	TRBD1	TRBV11-3	CASSLAGGEGRGQPQHF	TGTGCCAGCAGCTTGGCAGGGGGCGAGGGAAGGGGTCAGCCCCAGCATTTT
few	TRBJ2-2	TRBD1	TRBV6-8	CASSQDRGEPSYTGELFF	TGTGCCAGCAGTCAAGACAGGGGGGAACCCTCTTACACCGGGGAGCTGTTTTTT
-	TRBJ1-6	TRBD1	TRBV19	CATTPGQAIPRRNSPLHF	TGTGCCACGACACCGGGACAGGCTATACCTCGACGCAATTCACCCCTCCACTTT
medium-sized	TRBJ2-5	TRBD1	TRBV11-3	CASSATGGMETQYF	TGTGCCAGCAGCGCAACAGGGGGCATGGAGACCCAGTACTTC
-	TRBJ2-3	TRBD2	TRBV14	CASSLRGGLARDTQYF	TGTGCCAGCAGCCTTAGAGGGGGACTAGCAAGAGATACGCAGTATTTT
-	TRBJ2-1	-	TRBV19	CASSTTPGHSSYNEQFF	TGTGCCAGTAGTACAACACCGGGACACAGCTCCTACAATGAGCAGTTCTTC
few	TRBJ2-7	-	TRBV11-3	CASSYVRTASYEQYF	TGTGCCAGCAGCTACGTGAGGACAGCTTCCTACGAGCAGTACTTC
medium-sized	TRBJ1-4	-	TRBV4-1	CASSQEERGFREKLFF	TGCGCCAGCAGCCAAGAAGAGAGGGGGTTTCGGGAAAAACTGTTTTTT
once	TRBJ2-1	-	TRBV19	CASSSQGLPNEQFF	TGTGCCAGTAGTTCCCAGGGGCTCCCTAATGAGCAGTTCTTC
large	TRBJ1-1	TRBD1	TRBV11-3	CASSLGQGNTEAFF	TGTGCCAGCAGCTTGGGACAGGGTAACACTGAAGCTTTCTTT
-	TRBJ2-1	-	TRBV5-1	CASRTTGPDYNEQFF	TGCGCCAGCAGAACGACAGGACCGGACTACAATGAGCAGTTCTTC
medium-sized	TRBJ1-1	-	TRBV7-2	CASSRQMNTEAFF	TGTGCCAGCAGCCGACAGATGAACACTGAAGCTTTCTTT
few	TRBJ2-5	TRBD1	TRBV11-3	CASSMGQGAETQYF	TGTGCCAGCAGCATGGGACAGGGGGCAGAGACCCAGTACTTC
-	TRBJ1-2	-	TRBV6-8	CASRQGPNYGYTF	TGTGCCAGCAGGCAGGGTCCTAACTATGGCTACACCTTC
large	TRBJ2-1	-	TRBV4-1	CASSQEGLNSYNEQFF	TGCGCCAGCAGCCAAGAAGGACTTAACTCCTACAATGAGCAGTTCTTC
medium-sized	TRBJ1-6	TRBD1	TRBV6-8	CASSGTDNSPLHF	TGTGCCAGCAGCGGGACAGACAATTCACCCCTCCACTTT
-	TRBJ1-2	-	TRBV19	CASSILEHQYTF	TGTGCCAGTAGTATCCTCGAGCACCAGTACACCTTC
medium-sized	TRBJ2-1	-	TRBV4-1	CASSQESGRSSYNEQFF	TGCGCCAGCAGCCAAGAGAGCGGTCGGAGCTCCTACAATGAGCAGTTCTTC
few	TRBJ2-1	TRBD2	TRBV6-8	CASRVGLAGYNEQFF	TGTGCCAGCAGGGTGGGACTAGCGGGGTACAATGAGCAGTTCTTC
few	TRBJ2-6	-	TRBV11-3	CASSLLGGANVLTF	TGTGCCAGCAGCTTATTGGGTGGGGCCAACGTCCTGACTTTC
-	TRBJ1-5	-	TRBV12-5	CASTGQSNQPQHF	TGTGCCAGCACTGGACAGAGCAATCAGCCCCAGCATTTT
few	TRBJ2-1	TRBD1	TRBV5-1	CASSLGQGAHEQFF	TGCGCCAGCAGCTTGGGACAGGGGGCACATGAGCAGTTCTTC
few	TRBJ2-7	TRBD2	TRBV11-3	CASSPGSGRAYEQYF	TGTGCCAGCAGCCCGGGGAGCGGGAGGGCCTACGAGCAGTACTTC
few	TRBJ1-6	-	TRBV11-3	CASRGGASYTYNSPLHF	TGTGCCAGCAGGGGAGGGGCCTCTTACACCTATAATTCACCCCTCCACTTT
few	TRBJ1-2	TRBD1	TRBV11-3	CASRRGGQGPLSGGYTF	TGTGCCAGCAGAAGGGGGGGACAGGGTCCCCTATCGGGCGGCTACACCTTC
few	TRBJ2-5	TRBD2	TRBV11-3	CASTEGAGVGETQYF	TGTGCCAGCACCGAAGGGGCGGGAGTTGGTGAGACCCAGTACTTC
-	TRBJ2-3	-	TRBV9	CASSVSVTRDTQYF	TGTGCCAGCAGCGTATCGGTGACGAGGGATACGCAGTATTTT
few	TRBJ2-7	TRBD1	TRBV11-3	CASLIRDRGIYEQYF	TGTGCCAGCCTAATCCGGGACAGGGGTATCTACGAGCAGTACTTC
-	TRBJ2-7	-	TRBV11-3	CASSLDGGRVYEQYF	TGTGCCAGCAGCTTAGATGGGGGGCGAGTCTACGAGCAGTACTTC
few	TRBJ1-1	-	TRBV6-8	CASSPYGDQAEAFF	TGTGCCAGCTCCCCGTACGGGGACCAGGCTGAAGCTTTCTTT
-	TRBJ1-1	-	TRBV5-1	CASSLDTWQNTEAFF	TGCGCCAGCAGCTTGGACACTTGGCAGAACACTGAAGCTTTCTTT
medium-sized	TRBJ1-6	-	TRBV9	CASSARDTGHSPLHF	TGTGCCAGCAGCGCCCGGGACACGGGGCATTCACCCCTCCACTTT
-	TRBJ2-5	TRBD1	TRBV14	CASSQNRGQETQYF	TGTGCCAGCAGCCAGAACAGGGGGCAGGAGACCCAGTACTTC
medium-sized	TRBJ1-5	TRBD1	TRBV6-8	CASSTRTGLQPQHF	TGTGCCAGCAGTACGCGGACAGGGCTTCAGCCCCAGCATTTT
few	TRBJ1-6	TRBD1	TRBV11-3	CASSSNPYGQGGDYNSPLHF	TGTGCCAGCAGCTCGAACCCCTATGGACAGGGCGGCGATTATAATTCACCCCTCCACTTT
-	TRBJ1-1	-	TRBV9	CASSAESYGLSPLNTEAFF	TGTGCCAGCAGCGCTGAATCTTACGGTCTTTCGCCATTGAACACTGAAGCTTTCTTT
-	TRBJ2-5	-	TRBV11-3	CASSPAKGLFQETQYF	TGTGCCAGCAGCCCAGCTAAGGGGCTATTCCAAGAGACCCAGTACTTC
medium-sized	TRBJ2-3	-	TRBV6-8	CASSYSWDTENRDTQYF	TGTGCCAGCAGTTACTCGTGGGACACTGAGAATAGGGATACGCAGTATTTT
large	TRBJ2-1	-	TRBV28	CASTPTSRLNEQFF	TGTGCCAGCACCCCTACGAGCCGTTTAAATGAGCAGTTCTTC
-	TRBJ2-3	TRBD2	TRBV19	CASSIRRRGGTDTQYF	TGTGCCAGTAGTATACGTCGACGGGGGGGCACAGATACGCAGTATTTT
few	TRBJ1-1	-	TRBV6-8	CASSYSLNTEAFF	TGTGCCAGCAGTTACTCCTTGAACACTGAAGCTTTCTTT